This T cell receptor beta chain is drawn from a study of T-cell memory formation after mild COVID-19. About the study: TCR clusters were mostly confined to one donor each.

MiXCR was run by TCRdb on the 5' RACE reads, yielding one entry per CDR3 protein. The sample has roughly 280,000 distinct CDR3 sequences; around 15% are singletons. V was clipped by 5 bases and J by 5 bases, with 18 bases between them. CDR3 length: 15 amino acids. This clonotype was seen ten or more times. Its antigen remains unidentified. Study conclusions and caveats: Day 15 to 85 contracting clones showed balanced CD4/CD8; later expanders leaned CD4+. CD4+ clones that contracted lay mainly in CM and EM; CD8+ ones lay in EMRA.

Sequenced sample: PBMCs or a T cell subset sorted from them (not recorded which). The clonotype originates from a young man who had mild COVID-19 (a few samples of this study predate the infection). Cell type and time point are not known. The chain uses TRBV12-3 or TRBV12-4 and TRBJ1-1; perhaps TRBD1 as D (6 bases). The CDR3: CASSSARGLRTEAFF. The CDR3 nucleotides read TGTGCCAGCAGTAGCGCGAGGGGGTTAAGGACTGAAGCTTTCTTT.